This T cell receptor (beta chain) was captured by sequencing in a study of naive and memory T cell subsets. Alpha and beta libraries were amplified separately from the second PCR onward. This clonotype was picked up a small number of times. Its matching antigen is unknown. Study-wide points: Gini index rose across naive, CM, EM and EMRA in CD4 and CD8.

The beta constant-region primer was an equimolar mix of two oligonucleotides covering TRBC1 and TRBC2. Ligation attached a single-stranded oligonucleotide with a 12-nucleotide UMI and the SP2 primer to the cDNA 3' end. TCRdb independently ran MiXCR on the UMI-ligation and nested PCR reads; one entry per CDR3 protein. The sample holds some 150,000 distinct CDR3 sequences; approximately 15% are singletons and the top ten take roughly 0.13%. V was pared by 6 bases and J by 0 bases, with 18 bases between. This CDR3 has 18 residues. The TCR comes from a human donor in good health. This rearrangement joins TRBV12-3 or TRBV12-4 to TRBJ2-6; D gene unclear. Sequencing used naive CD4+ T cells from blood. The CDR3, as DNA: TGTGCCAGCAGCTACAGCTTCACGGACCTCTCTGGGGCCAACGTCCTGACTTTC. It translates to CASSYSFTDLSGANVLTF.